Each of the 2 T cell receptor beta chains below was sequenced from the same sample in a study of cytomegalovirus exposure and HLA in healthy donors. Clones were sequenced by immunoSEQ multiplex PCR, and TCRdb holds only the in-frame ones, with some missing. The data contain 45,000 or so clones, over 85% of them seen just once; the ten biggest clones take up less than 2.5%. The sequencing input was PBMCs. Source of these receptors: a woman aged 18-35 years in good health and CMV-seronegative.

This sequence joins TRBV27 and TRBJ1-5; no reliable D call. Germline lookup yields CDR1 MNHEY and CDR2 SMNVEV (reference sequence). The CDR3 is made up of 13 amino acids. The V and J ends lost 5 bases and 3 bases respectively, with 8 bases between them. The CDR3 DNA reads as TGTGCCAGCAGTAGCGTACACAATCAGCCCCAGCATTTT. It yields the protein CASSSVHNQPQHF.

This clone has a handful of counts. The CDR3 spells CASSERENQPQHF. The CDR3 coding sequence is TGTGCCAGCAGCGAAAGGGAGAATCAGCCCCAGCATTTT. This chain joins TRBV6-5 and TRBJ1-5; D is ambiguous. The CDR3 length is 13 residues. Germline lookup yields CDR1 MNHEY and CDR2 SVGAGI. With 6 bases removed from V and 4 bases from J, the gap between germline ends came to 10 bases.